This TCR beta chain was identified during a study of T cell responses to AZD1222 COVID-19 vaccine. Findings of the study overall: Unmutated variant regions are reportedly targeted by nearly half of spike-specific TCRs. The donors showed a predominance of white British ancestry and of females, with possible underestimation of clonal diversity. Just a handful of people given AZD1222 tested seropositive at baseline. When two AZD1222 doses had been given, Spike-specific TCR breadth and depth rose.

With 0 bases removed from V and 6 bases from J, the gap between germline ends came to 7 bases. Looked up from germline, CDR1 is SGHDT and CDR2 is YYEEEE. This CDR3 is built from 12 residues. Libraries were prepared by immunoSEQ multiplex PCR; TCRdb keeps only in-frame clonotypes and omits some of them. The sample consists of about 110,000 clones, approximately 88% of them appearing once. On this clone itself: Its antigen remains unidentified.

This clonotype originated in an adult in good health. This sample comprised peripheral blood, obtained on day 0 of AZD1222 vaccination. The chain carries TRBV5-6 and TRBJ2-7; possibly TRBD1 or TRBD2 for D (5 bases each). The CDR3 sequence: CASSLGGIEQYF. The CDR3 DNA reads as TGTGCCAGCAGCTTGGGGGGGATCGAGCAGTACTTC.